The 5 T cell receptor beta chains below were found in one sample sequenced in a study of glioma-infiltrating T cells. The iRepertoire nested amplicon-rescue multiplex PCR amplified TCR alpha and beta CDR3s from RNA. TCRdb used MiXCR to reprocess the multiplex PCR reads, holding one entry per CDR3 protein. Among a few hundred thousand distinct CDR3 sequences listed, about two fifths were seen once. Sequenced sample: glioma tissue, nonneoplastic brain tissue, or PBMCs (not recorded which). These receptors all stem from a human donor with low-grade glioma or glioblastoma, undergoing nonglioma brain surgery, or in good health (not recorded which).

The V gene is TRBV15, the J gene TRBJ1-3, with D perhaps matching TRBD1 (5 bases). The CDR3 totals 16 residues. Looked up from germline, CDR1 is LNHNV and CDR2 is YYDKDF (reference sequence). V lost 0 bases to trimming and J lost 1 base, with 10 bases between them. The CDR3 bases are TGTGCCACCAGCAGAGATTTGAGGGGATCTGGAAACACCATATATTTT. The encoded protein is CATSRDLRGSGNTIYF.

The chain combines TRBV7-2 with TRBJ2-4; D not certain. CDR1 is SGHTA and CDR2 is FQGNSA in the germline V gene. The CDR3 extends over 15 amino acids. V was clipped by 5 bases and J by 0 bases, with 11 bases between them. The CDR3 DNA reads TGTGCCAGCAGCCCCCAGCCCGTAGCCAAAAACATTCAGTACTTC. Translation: CASSPQPVAKNIQYF.

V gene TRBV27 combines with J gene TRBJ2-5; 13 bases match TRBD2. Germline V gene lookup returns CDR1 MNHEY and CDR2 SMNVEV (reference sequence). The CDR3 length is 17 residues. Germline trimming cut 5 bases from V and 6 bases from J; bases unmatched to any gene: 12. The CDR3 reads CASSPRTSGSSWKTQYF. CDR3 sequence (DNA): TGTGCCAGCAGTCCGCGGACTAGCGGGAGTAGCTGGAAGACCCAGTACTTC.

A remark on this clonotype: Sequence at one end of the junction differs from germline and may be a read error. The CDR3 region has the DNA TGTGCCAGCAGTTTAGACAATTACCTTAACTATGGCTACACCTTC. It translates to CASSLDNYLNYGYTF. The gene calls are TRBV7-9 and TRBJ1-2; D is unclear. This CDR3 region has 15 residues. Germline loops: CDR1 SEHNR, CDR2 FQNEAQ (reference sequence).

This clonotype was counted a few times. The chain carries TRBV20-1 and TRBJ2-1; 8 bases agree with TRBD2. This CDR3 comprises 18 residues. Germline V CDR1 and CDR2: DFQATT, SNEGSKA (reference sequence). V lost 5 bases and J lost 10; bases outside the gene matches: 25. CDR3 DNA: TGCAGTGCTTCCCATGACGGAACTGCCGGGACTAGTTTTACGGAGCAGTTCTTC. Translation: CSASHDGTAGTSFTEQFF.